The clone carrying this T cell receptor beta chain occurred a few times. TCRdb reanalysed the reads using MiXCR and keeps one entry per CDR3 protein. The data contain approximately 200,000 distinct CDR3 sequences, approximately 24% of them singletons. The record originates from a study of T cell repertoires in cytomegalovirus infection. Study overall: Public TCR beta signature analysis indicated the presence of both CMV infection and matching HLA type.

The CDR3 sequence is 14 residues long. Germline V gene lookup returns CDR1 SEHNR and CDR2 FQNEAQ (reference sequence). V gave up 5 bases and J gave up 2 bases, with 11 bases separating them. Sequencing was done on a sample of CD8+ T cells from PBMCs. The chain uses TRBV7-9 and TRBJ2-3; the D is unclear. This TCR derives from a human donor in good health (CMV status not recorded). Some clones in this sample may be carry-over from other donors' samples. CDR3 coding DNA: TGTGCCAGCAGCCCCCCATCAATCACAGATACGCAGTATTTT. Residues: CASSPPSITDTQYF.